The 17 T cell receptor beta chains given below trace back to one sample, sequenced in a study of blood T cells in healthy people across ages. Through a sample-barcoded 5' primer and a J-beta primer mix, a second PCR was run for about 6 to 11 cycles. TCRdb reprocessed the 5' RACE reads via MiXCR and lists one record per CDR3 protein. Among 1.8 million or so distinct CDR3 sequences listed, 30% to 40% were seen once. Sequenced: blood. The receptors come from a human donor in good health.

In this sample, this clonotype turned up a few times. The chain uses TRBV7-8 and TRBJ2-4; possible D gene TRBD2, 6 bases. The better agreement between TRBJ2-7 and the DNA end casts doubt on the J call. The CDR3 runs 14 residues. CDR1 and CDR2 from the germline V gene are SGHVS and FQNEAQ. CDR3 residues: CASSPPRAGYEQYF. DNA for the CDR3: TGTGCCAGCAGCCCGCCCCGGGCGGGGTACGAGCAGTACTTC.

V usage is TRBV5-1 and J usage is TRBJ2-3; TRBD2 matches at 15 bases. The germline V gene has CDR1 SGHRS and CDR2 YFSETQ. J lost 4 bases, V lost 7 bases, and 1 base had no gene match. CDR3 length equals 14 residues. CDR3 sequence: CASGLAGGPDTQYF. The CDR3 nucleotides read TGCGCCAGCGGACTAGCGGGGGGGCCAGATACGCAGTATTTT. Full variable domain (outside the CDR3, taken from reference TRBV5-1 and TRBJ2-3): KAGVTQTPRYLIKTRGQQVTLSCSPISGHRSVSWYQQTPGQGLQFLFEYFSETQRNKGNFPGRFSGRQFSNSRSEMNVSTLELGDSALYLCASGLAGGPDTQYFGPGTRLTVL.

This clonotype came up a few times. The chain carries TRBV11-1 and TRBJ2-1, with 11 bases identical to TRBD2. The J segment lost 9 bases and the V segment lost 6 bases, leaving 7 bases of the junction unmatched. The CDR3 extends over 14 amino acids. Germline CDR1 SGHAT, CDR2 FQDESV (reference sequence). The DNA for the CDR3 is TGTGCCAGCAGTCGGACTAGCGGGTTCGGTGAGCAGTTCTTC. Residues: CASSRTSGFGEQFF. Combining the CDR3 with reference TRBV11-1 and TRBJ2-1 gives the whole variable domain EAEVAQSPRYKITEKSQAVAFWCDPISGHATLYWYRQILGQGPELLVQFQDESVVDDSQLPKDRFSAERLKGVDSTLKIQPAELGDSAMYLCASSRTSGFGEQFFGPGTRLTVL.

The chain combines TRBV5-1 with TRBJ1-1; D not resolved. Looked up from germline, CDR1 is SGHRS and CDR2 is YFSETQ. The CDR3 has 13 residues. The V and J ends lost 1 base and 10 bases respectively, with 14 bases between them. CDR3 in amino acids: CASSLLGTETAFF. CDR3 coding DNA: TGCGCCAGCAGCTTGCTTGGCACGGAAACAGCTTTCTTT.

The chain joins TRBV6-5 to TRBJ1-1, with 7 bases matching TRBD1. J lost 2 bases, V lost 6 bases, and 12 bases had no gene match. This CDR3 has 16 residues. Germline V gives CDR1 MNHEY, CDR2 SVGAGI. CDR3 amino acids: CASSHPRGTANTEAFF. In nucleotides, the CDR3 is TGTGCCAGCAGCCACCCCAGGGGGACAGCAAACACTGAAGCTTTCTTT.

To note about this clonotype: A much more abundant neighbour one base away suggests this may be a read error. This chain links TRBV11-1 with TRBJ2-6, with D uncertain. Germline-derived CDR1 and CDR2 are SGHAT and FQDESV (reference sequence). CDR3 length: 14 amino acids. CDR3 DNA sequence: TGTGTCAGCAGCCGGCCCTCTGGGGCCAACGTCCTGACTTTC. Translating gives CVSSRPSGANVLTF.

Here the CDR3 reads CASRYEETQYF. For the CDR3, the DNA is TGTGCCAGCAGATACGAGGAGACCCAGTACTTC. The rearrangement links TRBV12-3 or TRBV12-4 to TRBJ2-5; D is unclear. There are 11 residues in the CDR3. The V gene lost 6 bases and the J gene lost 5 bases, with 7 bases spanning the gap.

In its sample, this clonotype was seen a few times. The rearrangement joins TRBV4-2 to TRBJ2-1, with TRBD2 matching over 9 bases. The CDR3 is 17 residues long. J gave up 6 bases and V 1 base, and 10 bases lay outside the gene matches. CDR1 is LGHNA, CDR2 YNFKEQ, per germline. CDR3 loop: CASSQVRTGTSINEQFF. For the CDR3, the DNA is TGTGCCAGCAGCCAAGTTCGGACCGGGACTAGCATCAATGAGCAGTTCTTC.

The chain carries TRBV6-5 and TRBJ1-1; D may be TRBD1 (5 bases). Per germline, CDR1 MNHEY and CDR2 SVGAGI. This CDR3 comprises 13 residues. The V gene lost 4 bases and the J gene lost 4 bases, with 10 bases spanning the gap. The CDR3 DNA reads as TGTGCCAGCAGTTTTCCGGGGCGCACTGAAGCTTTCTTT. Translating it yields CASSFPGRTEAFF.

This clonotype occurred a few times. The V and J genes are TRBV7-2 and TRBJ2-1; D might be TRBD1 or TRBD2, each matching 5 bases. The V end lost 5 bases, the J end lost 8 bases, and 16 bases lay between the germline ends. This CDR3 spans 14 amino acids. Germline V lookup: CDR1 SGHTA, CDR2 FQGNSA. CDR3 nucleotides: TGTGCCAGCAGCCAGTTCGGGGCTTGGTATGAGCAGTTCTTC. This sequence encodes CASSQFGAWYEQFF.

CDR3 sequence (DNA): TGCGCCAGCAGCGGGGGACTAGCGGGGGACCGGGAGGAGACCCAGTACTTC. Protein: CASSGGLAGDREETQYF. The V call is TRBV5-1, the J call TRBJ2-5; TRBD2 matches at 14 bases. V trimming: 4 bases; J trimming: 5 bases; junction bases outside the gene matches: 10. Per germline, CDR1 SGHRS and CDR2 YFSETQ. The CDR3 has 17 residues.

The gene calls are TRBV15 and TRBJ2-5; D might be TRBD1 (5 bases). The length of the CDR3 is 16 residues. Between the trimmed V and J ends, which lost 1 base and 11 bases, there was a span of 23 bases. Germline-derived CDR1 and CDR2 are LNHNV and YYDKDF (reference sequence). The CDR3 sequence: CATSRGRQTFYNEQYF. CDR3 sequence (DNA): TGTGCCACCAGCAGAGGAAGACAGACCTTCTACAATGAGCAGTACTTC.

The rearrangement joins TRBV11-2 to TRBJ2-7, with D hard to call. Looked up from germline, CDR1 is SGHAT and CDR2 is FQNNGV. This CDR3 has 14 amino acids. V lost 0 bases to trimming and J lost 3 bases, with 9 bases between them. The DNA of the CDR3 is TGTGCCAGCAGCTTAGAGGAACAAAGCTACGAGCAGTACTTC. Encoded protein: CASSLEEQSYEQYF.

The chain has TRBV6-5 and TRBJ2-2; 10 bases map to TRBD1. The germline V gene encodes CDR1 MNHEY and CDR2 SVGAGI. The CDR3 spans 15 residues. With 10 bases clipped from V and 4 bases from J, the junction kept 9 bases outside the gene matches. As DNA, the CDR3 is TGTGCCATCAAACGACAGGGGGCGGCCACCGGGGAGCTGTTTTTT. This translates into CAIKRQGAATGELFF.

The chain recombines TRBV7-9 with TRBJ2-1; D gene unclear. The CDR3 consists of 12 residues. Germline V gene lookup returns CDR1 SEHNR and CDR2 FQNEAQ (reference sequence). Trimming pared 2 bases from V and 9 bases from J, leaving 8 bases between. CDR3 bases: TGTGCCAGCAGCTTATCACTGGCTGAGCAGTTCTTC. Protein sequence: CASSLSLAEQFF.

The chain is built from TRBV11-2 and TRBJ1-4; D possibly corresponds to TRBD1 (5 bases). This CDR3 is 16 amino acids long. Trimming pared 1 base from V and 7 bases from J, leaving 16 bases between. Germline assignment: CDR1 SGHAT and CDR2 FQNNGV. The CDR3 protein is CASSLGARQGGEKLFF. The CDR3 region has the DNA TGTGCCAGCAGCTTAGGGGCTCGGCAGGGCGGTGAAAAACTGTTTTTT. Full variable domain (remainder filled in from reference TRBV11-2 and TRBJ1-4): EAGVAQSPRYKIIEKRQSVAFWCNPISGHATLYWYQQILGQGPKLLIQFQNNGVVDDSQLPKDRFSAERLKGVDSTLKIQPAKLEDSAVYLCASSLGARQGGEKLFFGSGTQLSVL.

J is TRBJ2-2 and V is TRBV7-2; D is possibly TRBD2 (6 bases). CDR3 length: 14 amino acids. The V end lost 5 bases, the J end lost 5 bases, and 12 bases lay between the germline ends. Germline loops: CDR1 SGHTA, CDR2 FQGNSA. CDR3 protein: CASSRDFGTGELFF. CDR3 in DNA: TGTGCCAGCAGCCGGGACTTCGGTACCGGGGAGCTGTTTTTT.